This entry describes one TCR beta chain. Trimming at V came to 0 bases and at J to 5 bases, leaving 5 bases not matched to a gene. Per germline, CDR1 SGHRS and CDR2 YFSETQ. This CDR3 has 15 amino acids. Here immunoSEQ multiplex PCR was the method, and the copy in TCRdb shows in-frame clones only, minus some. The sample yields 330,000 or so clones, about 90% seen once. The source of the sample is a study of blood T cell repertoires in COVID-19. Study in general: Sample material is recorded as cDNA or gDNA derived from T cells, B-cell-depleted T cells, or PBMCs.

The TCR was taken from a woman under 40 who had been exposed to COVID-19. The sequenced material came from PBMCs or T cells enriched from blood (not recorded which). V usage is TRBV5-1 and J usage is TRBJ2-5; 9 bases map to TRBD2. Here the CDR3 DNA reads TGCGCCAGCAGCTTGGTTGGGACTAGCTATGAGACCCAGTACTTC. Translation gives CASSLVGTSYETQYF.